This TCR beta chain was captured by sequencing in a study of cytomegalovirus exposure and HLA in healthy donors. To note about this clone: Its antigen is unidentified.

Primers included in the PCR were 60 Vbeta and 13 Jbeta primers. TCRdb keeps only in-frame clones here, not all; method: immunoSEQ multiplex PCR. The profile shows about 150,000 clones, approximately 85% of them singletons. Broader study findings: Fewer N-insertions (relative to the approximately 700-donor mean) were reportedly seen in an Asian-associated ancestry cluster in a later analysis.

The CDR3 has 17 residues. J gave up 4 bases and V 1 base, and 10 bases lay outside the gene matches. Germline CDR1 LGHNA, CDR2 YNFKEQ. The sequence was obtained from a woman aged 18-29 years in good health and CMV-seronegative. The chain combines TRBV4-2 with TRBJ2-1, with TRBD1 identical over 7 bases. Sequencing was carried out using PBMCs. CDR3 sequence reads: CASSQGYRGLEYNEQFF. The CDR3 DNA sequence: TGTGCCAGCAGCCAAGGTTACAGGGGATTAGAGTACAATGAGCAGTTCTTC.